This section outlines one T cell receptor beta chain sequence together with its context. These data originate in a study of blood T cell repertoires in COVID-19. Study background: Collection of acute and convalescent COVID-19 samples took place in the United States, Italy and Spain. Sample material is recorded as cDNA or gDNA derived from T cells, B-cell-depleted T cells, or PBMCs.

How the authors handled the data: Estimated nucleated cell counts came from reference gene primer amplification. Repertoires were generated with immunoSEQ multiplex PCR, while TCRdb's copy carries only in-frame clones and drops some. That table is the source of V, J and clone size, and D and trimming were worked out from the DNA. Here the sample spans roughly 49,000 clones, roughly 84% being singletons. The CDR3 totals 17 residues. This clonotype was obtained from a man aged 80 or over with active COVID-19. The material sequenced was peripheral blood. The chain combines TRBV21-1 with TRBJ1-5; TRBD1, the table's D call, lacks a check against the DNA. TRBV21-1 counts as a pseudogene. In DNA, the CDR3 is TGTGCCAGCAGCAAAGCACGGCTGACAGGAGGTCTTCAGCCCCAGCATTTT. This sequence encodes CASSKARLTGGLQPQHF.